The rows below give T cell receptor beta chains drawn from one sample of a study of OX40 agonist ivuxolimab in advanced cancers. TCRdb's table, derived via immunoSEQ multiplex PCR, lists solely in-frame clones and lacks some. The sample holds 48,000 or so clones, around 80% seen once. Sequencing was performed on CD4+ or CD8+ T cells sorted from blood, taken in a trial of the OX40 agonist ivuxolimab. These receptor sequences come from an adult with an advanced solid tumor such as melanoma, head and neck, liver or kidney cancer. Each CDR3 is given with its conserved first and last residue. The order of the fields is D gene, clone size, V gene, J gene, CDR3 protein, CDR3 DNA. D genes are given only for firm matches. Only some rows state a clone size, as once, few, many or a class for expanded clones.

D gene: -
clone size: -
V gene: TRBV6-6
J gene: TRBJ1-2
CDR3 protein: CASSYRAQDYGYTF
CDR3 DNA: TGTGCCAGCAGTTACAGGGCCCAGGACTATGGCTACACCTTC

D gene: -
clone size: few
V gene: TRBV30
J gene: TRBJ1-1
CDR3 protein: CAWSDQPTDGEAFF
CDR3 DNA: TGTGCCTGGAGTGATCAACCGACCGACGGTGAAGCTTTCTTT

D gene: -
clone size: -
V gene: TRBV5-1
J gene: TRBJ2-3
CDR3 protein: CASSLSQDPLGDTQYF
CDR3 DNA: TGCGCCAGCAGCTTGTCGCAGGATCCATTAGGAGATACGCAGTATTTT

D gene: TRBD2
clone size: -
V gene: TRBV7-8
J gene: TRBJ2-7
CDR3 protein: CATISGELSGEQYF
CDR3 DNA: TGTGCCACCATTAGCGGGGAATTATCGGGCGAGCAGTACTTC

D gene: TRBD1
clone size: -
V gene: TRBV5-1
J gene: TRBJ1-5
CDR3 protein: CASSPGTGGDTQPQHF
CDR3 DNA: TGCGCCAGCAGCCCAGGGACAGGGGGAGACACTCAGCCCCAGCATTTT

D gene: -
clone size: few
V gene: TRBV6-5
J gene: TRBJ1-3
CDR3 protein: CASSYSEGNTIYF
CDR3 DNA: TGTGCCAGCAGTTACTCGGAAGGAAACACCATATATTTT

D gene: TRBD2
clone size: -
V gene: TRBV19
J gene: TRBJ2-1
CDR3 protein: CASSIGGTSAREQFF
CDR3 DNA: TGTGCCAGTAGTATTGGAGGGACTAGCGCGCGTGAGCAGTTCTTC

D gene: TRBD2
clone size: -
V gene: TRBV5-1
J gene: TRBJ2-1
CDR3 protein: CASSLLAGDGYNEQFF
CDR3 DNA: TGCGCCAGCAGCTTGTTAGCGGGAGACGGTTACAATGAGCAGTTCTTC

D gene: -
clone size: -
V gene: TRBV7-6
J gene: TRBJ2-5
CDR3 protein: CASSSVGGLETQYF
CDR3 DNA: TGTGCCAGCAGCTCCGTAGGGGGGCTGGAGACCCAGTACTTC

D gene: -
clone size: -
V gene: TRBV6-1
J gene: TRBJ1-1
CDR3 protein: CASSEVEGLGEAFF
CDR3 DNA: TGTGCCAGCAGTGAAGTTGAGGGGTTGGGTGAAGCTTTCTTT

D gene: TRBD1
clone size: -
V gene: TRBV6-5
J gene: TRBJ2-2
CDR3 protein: CASSRTGVLAGELFF
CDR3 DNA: TGTGCCAGCAGCAGGACAGGGGTCCTGGCCGGGGAGCTGTTTTTT

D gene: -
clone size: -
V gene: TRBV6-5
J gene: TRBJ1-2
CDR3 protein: CASGTRTFGGYTF
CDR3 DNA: TGTGCCAGCGGGACACGGACCTTTGGTGGCTACACCTTC

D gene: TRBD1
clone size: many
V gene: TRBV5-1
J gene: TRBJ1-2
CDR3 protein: CASSLNEGAGGYTF
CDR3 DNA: TGCGCCAGCAGCTTGAACGAGGGGGCCGGCGGCTACACCTTC

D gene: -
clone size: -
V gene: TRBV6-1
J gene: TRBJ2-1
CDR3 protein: CATLPVGEQFF
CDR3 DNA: TGTGCCACCTTGCCCGTAGGGGAGCAGTTCTTC

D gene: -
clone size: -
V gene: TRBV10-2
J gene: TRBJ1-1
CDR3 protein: CASSSGRTEAFF
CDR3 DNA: TGCGCCAGCAGTTCAGGTCGTACTGAAGCTTTCTTT

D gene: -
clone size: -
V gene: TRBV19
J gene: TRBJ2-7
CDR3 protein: CASSMSGLGREQYF
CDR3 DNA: TGTGCCAGTAGTATGTCAGGTCTGGGGAGGGAGCAGTACTTC

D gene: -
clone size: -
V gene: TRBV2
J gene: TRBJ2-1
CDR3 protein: CASSEWAPNEQFF
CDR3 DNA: TGTGCCAGCAGTGAATGGGCCCCGAATGAGCAGTTCTTC

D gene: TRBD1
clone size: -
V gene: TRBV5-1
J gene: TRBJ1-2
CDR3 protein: CASSDTGTGVLVYGYTF
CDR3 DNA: TGCGCCAGCAGCGATACCGGGACAGGGGTTTTGGTCTATGGCTACACCTTC

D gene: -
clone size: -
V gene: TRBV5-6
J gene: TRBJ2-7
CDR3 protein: CASSSLGGTEQYF
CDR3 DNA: TGTGCCAGCAGCTCACTAGGGGGGACCGAGCAGTACTTC

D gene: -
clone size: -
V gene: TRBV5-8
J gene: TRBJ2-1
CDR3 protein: CASSLGRDPRFYEQFF
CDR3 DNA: TGTGCCAGCAGCTTGGGCCGGGACCCGAGGTTCTATGAGCAGTTCTTC

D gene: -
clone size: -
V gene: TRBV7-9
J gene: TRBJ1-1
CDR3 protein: CASSLVGVNTEAFF
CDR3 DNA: TGTGCCAGCAGCTTAGTAGGGGTTAACACTGAAGCTTTCTTT

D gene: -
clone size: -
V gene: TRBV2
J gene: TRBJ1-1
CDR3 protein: CASRADSGRTEAFF
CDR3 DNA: TGTGCCAGCAGGGCGGATAGTGGGCGCACTGAAGCTTTCTTT

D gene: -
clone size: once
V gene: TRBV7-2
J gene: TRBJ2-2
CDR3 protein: CASSSLRRAGELFF
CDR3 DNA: -

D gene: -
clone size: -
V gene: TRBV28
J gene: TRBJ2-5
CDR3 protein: CASSFLETQYF
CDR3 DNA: TGTGCCAGCAGTTTTCTTGAGACCCAGTACTTC

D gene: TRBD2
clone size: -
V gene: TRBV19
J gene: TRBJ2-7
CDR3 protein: CASSIDAGGFLEQYF
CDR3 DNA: TGTGCCAGTAGTATAGATGCGGGAGGATTTCTCGAGCAGTACTTC

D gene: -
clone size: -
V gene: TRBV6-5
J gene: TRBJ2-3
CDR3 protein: CASARTDTQYF
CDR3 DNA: TGTGCCAGCGCCCGCACAGATACGCAGTATTTT

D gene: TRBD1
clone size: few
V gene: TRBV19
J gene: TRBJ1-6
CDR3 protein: CASGGQVSSPLHF
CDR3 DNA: TGTGCCAGTGGGGGACAGGTGTCGTCACCCCTCCACTTT

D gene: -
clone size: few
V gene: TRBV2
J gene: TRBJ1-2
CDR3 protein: CASSVVRSYTF
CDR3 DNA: TGTGCCAGCAGTGTGGTCAGGTCCTACACCTTC

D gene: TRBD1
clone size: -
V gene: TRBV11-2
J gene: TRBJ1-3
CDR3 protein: CASSLTMPGQGDNTIYF
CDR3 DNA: TGTGCCAGCAGCTTAACCATGCCGGGACAGGGGGACAACACCATATATTTT

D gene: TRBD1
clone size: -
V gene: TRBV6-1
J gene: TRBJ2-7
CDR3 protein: CASSAGGQGFEQYF
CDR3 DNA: TGTGCCAGCAGTGCCGGTGGACAGGGCTTCGAGCAGTACTTC

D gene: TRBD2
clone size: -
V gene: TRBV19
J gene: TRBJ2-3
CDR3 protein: CASKLAGGTDTQYF
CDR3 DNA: TGTGCCAGCAAACTAGCGGGAGGTACAGATACGCAGTATTTT

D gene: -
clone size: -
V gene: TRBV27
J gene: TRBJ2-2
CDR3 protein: CASSLYQRPTGELFF
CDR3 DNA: TGTGCCAGCAGTTTATATCAGCGGCCTACCGGGGAGCTGTTTTTT

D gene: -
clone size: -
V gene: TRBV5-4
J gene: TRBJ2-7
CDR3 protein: CASSSPDGAGEQYF
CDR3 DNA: TGTGCCAGCAGCTCTCCTGACGGTGCGGGGGAGCAGTACTTC

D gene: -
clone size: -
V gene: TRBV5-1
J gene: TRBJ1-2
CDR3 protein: CASSLLQGGVGGYTF
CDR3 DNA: TGCGCCAGCAGCTTGTTACAAGGAGGGGTCGGTGGCTACACCTTC

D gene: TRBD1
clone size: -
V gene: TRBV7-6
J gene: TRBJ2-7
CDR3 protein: CASSPNRGPDEQYF
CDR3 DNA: TGTGCCAGCAGCCCAAACAGGGGTCCGGACGAGCAGTACTTC

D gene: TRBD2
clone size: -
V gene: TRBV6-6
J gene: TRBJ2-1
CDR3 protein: CLSGGPYNEQFF
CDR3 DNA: TGCCTAAGCGGGGGGCCCTACAATGAGCAGTTCTTC

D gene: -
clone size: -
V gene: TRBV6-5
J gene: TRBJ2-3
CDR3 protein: CASSYSHSTDTQYF
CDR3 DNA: TGTGCCAGCAGTTACTCTCACAGCACAGATACGCAGTATTTT

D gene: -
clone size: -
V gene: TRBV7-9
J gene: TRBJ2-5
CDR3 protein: CASSFASRETQYF
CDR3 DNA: TGTGCCAGCAGCTTCGCTAGTCGAGAGACCCAGTACTTC

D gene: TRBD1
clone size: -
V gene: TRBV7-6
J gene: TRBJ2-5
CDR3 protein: CASSLFTGDGETQYF
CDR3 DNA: TGTGCCAGCAGCTTGTTTACAGGGGACGGGGAGACCCAGTACTTC

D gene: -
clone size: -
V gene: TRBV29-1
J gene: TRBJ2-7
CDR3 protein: CSVGLGVYEQYF
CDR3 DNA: TGCAGCGTTGGGCTAGGGGTCTACGAGCAGTACTTC

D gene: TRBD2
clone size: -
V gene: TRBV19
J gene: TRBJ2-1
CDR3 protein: CASKVSSGSYNEQFF
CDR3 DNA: TGTGCCAGTAAGGTATCTAGCGGGAGCTACAATGAGCAGTTCTTC

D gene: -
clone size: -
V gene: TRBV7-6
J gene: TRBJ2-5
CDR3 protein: CASSLSEGAIEQYF
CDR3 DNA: TGTGCCAGCAGCTTGTCGGAAGGGGCTATTGAGCAGTACTTC

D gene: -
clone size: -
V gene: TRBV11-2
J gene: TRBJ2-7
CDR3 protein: CASSHLAGLSYEQYF
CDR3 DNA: TGTGCCAGCAGCCACTTAGCAGGACTCTCCTACGAGCAGTACTTC

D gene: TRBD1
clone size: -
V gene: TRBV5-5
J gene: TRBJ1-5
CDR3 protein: CASSLALQGNVGNQPQHF
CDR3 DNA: TGTGCCAGCAGCTTGGCTTTACAGGGGAACGTGGGCAATCAGCCCCAGCATTTT

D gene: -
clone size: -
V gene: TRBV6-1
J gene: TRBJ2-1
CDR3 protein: CASSEPYPNEQFF
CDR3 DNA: TGTGCCAGCAGTGAACCATACCCCAATGAGCAGTTCTTC

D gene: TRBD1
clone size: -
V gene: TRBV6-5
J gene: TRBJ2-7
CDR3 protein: CASSRGTDRSTQQYF
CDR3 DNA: TGTGCCAGCAGTAGAGGGACAGACCGATCCACCCAGCAGTACTTC